The 26 T cell receptor beta chains in this list originate from one sample, sequenced in a study of cytomegalovirus exposure and HLA in healthy donors (dated by TCRdb to about 2017). The library came from the immunoSEQ multiplex PCR assay. A mixture of 60 forward primers for TCR Vbeta segments and 13 reverse primers for TCR Jbeta segments was used in the multiplex PCR. This is the immuneACCESS table as TCRdb keeps it, with only in-frame sequences that have V and J called. A part of the clones is gone; compared with another copy, unresolved V genes explain less than half, and the rest is unexplained. The sample table shows about 200,000 clones, and roughly 80% are seen once. The ten most abundant clones make up 5.5% to 7.5% of the sample. The sequencing input was PBMCs. The receptors derive from a man aged 40-49 years in good health and CMV-seropositive.

J is TRBJ2-5 and V is TRBV18; maybe TRBD1 (5 bases). Germline V CDR1 and CDR2: KGHSH, LQKENI. The ends were cut back, 2 bases at V and 3 bases at J, with 7 bases in the middle. CDR3 length: 13 amino acids. The CDR3 reads CASSPSREETQYF. The CDR3 DNA sequence: TGTGCCAGCTCACCATCCAGGGAAGAGACCCAGTACTTC.

This rearrangement joins TRBV9 to TRBJ2-1; D perhaps matches TRBD1 (5 bases). The CDR3 spans 15 residues. Trimming shortened V by 0 bases and J by 1 base, and 8 bases separated the two germline ends. The germline V gene encodes CDR1 SGDLS and CDR2 YYNGEE. The CDR3 DNA reads TGTGCCAGCAGCGTAGAAGGGGCTTCCTACAATGAGCAGTTCTTC. This gives the protein CASSVEGASYNEQFF.

This chain joins TRBV12-5 and TRBJ1-5, with 7 nucleotides matching TRBD1. Germline trimming cut 6 bases from V and 3 bases from J; bases unmatched to any gene: 8. Germline lookup yields CDR1 LGHNT and CDR2 FRNRAP. The CDR3 runs to 15 residues. The CDR3 reads CASGLTGKDNQPQHF. CDR3 bases: TGTGCTAGTGGCTTGACAGGGAAGGACAATCAGCCCCAGCATTTT.

The J gene is TRBJ2-1, the V gene TRBV18; TRBD2 might be the D (6 bases). This CDR3 is built from 13 residues. Germline CDR1 and CDR2: KGHSH and LQKENI. V lost 3 bases, J lost 10 bases, and 13 bases lay in between. CDR3 in DNA: TGTGCCAGCTCACCCTCTAGCGCGTGGGAGCAGTTCTTC. This codes for CASSPSSAWEQFF.

This clone occurred a few times. A read error may produce the germline difference seen at one junction end. This chain links TRBV6-1 with TRBJ2-1; D gene ambiguous. The CDR3 spans 13 residues. Germline-derived CDR1 and CDR2 are MNHNS and SASEGT. CDR3 nucleotides: TGTGCCAGCAGGGAAGGGCTTTACAATGAGCAGTTCTTC. This codes for CASREGLYNEQFF.

This clone was observed a few times. The chain carries TRBV5-1 and TRBJ1-1, with 10 bases aligning to TRBD1. CDR1 is SGHRS, CDR2 YFSETQ, per germline. This CDR3 comprises 15 residues. J was trimmed by 0 bases and V by 4 bases; bases with no gene match: 3. The CDR3 nucleotides read TGCGCCAGCAGCAGGGACAGGGGTCTGAACACTGAAGCTTTCTTT. It codes for CASSRDRGLNTEAFF.

This chain links TRBV9 with TRBJ1-2; TRBD1 is a possible D gene (5 bases). The germline gives CDR1 SGDLS, CDR2 YYNGEE. The V end was cut by 3 bases, the J end by 4 bases, with 10 bases between. The CDR3 totals 13 residues. CDR3 protein: CASSGEGFYGYTF. In nucleotides, the CDR3 is TGTGCCAGCAGCGGGGAGGGGTTCTATGGCTACACCTTC.

The chain recombines TRBV4-2 with TRBJ1-5; D possibly corresponds to TRBD1 (5 bases). The V end was cut by 0 bases, the J end by 10 bases, with 13 bases between. This CDR3 is built from 14 residues. In germline, CDR1 is LGHNA, CDR2 YNFKEQ. The chain's CDR3 is CASSQDHAGQPQHF. The CDR3 DNA sequence: TGTGCCAGCAGCCAAGACCACGCCGGACAACCCCAGCATTTT.

The chain is built from TRBV19 and TRBJ2-7; 10 positions agree with TRBD2. J gave up 9 bases and V 5 bases, and 1 base lay outside the gene matches. Germline V gene sequence: CDR1 LNHDA, CDR2 SQIVND (reference sequence). This CDR3 contains 11 residues. CDR3 nucleotides: TGTGCCAGTAGTGCTAGCGGGAGGCAGTACTTC. Translating it yields CASSASGRQYF.

This clone was seen a handful of times. The chain links TRBV4-1 to TRBJ2-5, with 11 positions matching TRBD2. CDR3 length: 20 residues. CDR1 and CDR2 (germline): MGHRA, YSYEKL. The V and J ends lost 3 bases and 2 bases, in that order; junction bases with no gene match: 17. The CDR3 region is CASSQRLPGLAAKPQETQYF. The CDR3 DNA reads as TGCGCCAGCAGCCAGCGGTTACCGGGACTAGCGGCGAAACCACAAGAGACCCAGTACTTC.

V usage is TRBV27 and J usage is TRBJ1-2; D perhaps matches TRBD1 (5 bases). Trimming cost V 8 bases and J 4 bases, with 20 bases left between them. CDR1 and CDR2 from the germline V gene are MNHEY and SMNVEV (reference sequence). The CDR3 sequence is 15 residues long. DNA for the CDR3: TGTGCCAGCCTTCCCCGCGGGGCAGGTTTCTATGGCTACACCTTC. This sequence encodes CASLPRGAGFYGYTF.

This clone was seen a few times. This chain uses TRBV29-1 with TRBJ1-1; 7 bases are a match to TRBD1. The CDR3 has 13 residues. After removal of 4 bases from V and 1 base from J, the junction contained 3 bases not matched to a gene. Germline V gene lookup returns CDR1 SQVTM and CDR2 ANQGSEA. The CDR3 reads CSVVAGGNTEAFF. In DNA form, the CDR3 reads TGCAGCGTTGTAGCAGGGGGGAACACTGAAGCTTTCTTT.

This chain connects TRBV6-1 to TRBJ1-5, with D possibly being TRBD1 (5 bases). Between the trimmed V and J ends, which lost 3 bases and 3 bases, there was a span of 9 bases. The length of the CDR3 is 14 residues. Germline lookup yields CDR1 MNHNS and CDR2 SASEGT. Here the CDR3 DNA reads TGTGCCAGCAGTGACAGGGAAAACAATCAGCCCCAGCATTTT. Translation gives CASSDRENNQPQHF.

CDR3 amino acids: CASSVQQGYTDTQYF. In DNA, the CDR3 is TGTGCCAGCAGTGTCCAACAGGGATACACAGATACGCAGTATTTT. This chain connects TRBV2 to TRBJ2-3; TRBD1 is a possible D gene (6 bases). The CDR3 is made up of 15 amino acids. CDR1 is SNHLY and CDR2 is FYNNEI in the germline V gene. The V end was cut by 4 bases, the J end by 2 bases, with 13 bases between.

A single count supports this clone. The V gene is TRBV27, the J gene TRBJ1-2; D is unclear. CDR3 length: 13 amino acids. Germline loops: CDR1 MNHEY, CDR2 SMNVEV (reference sequence). V was clipped by 6 bases and J by 3 bases, with 11 bases between them. This CDR3 reads CASRRHQDYGYTF. DNA of the CDR3: TGTGCCAGCAGACGACATCAGGACTATGGCTACACCTTC.

A word on this clone: The same CDR3 can be traced to other DNA sequences in this sample. The chain combines TRBV18 with TRBJ2-2, with TRBD1 matching 10 bases. This CDR3 has 15 amino acids. The V and J ends lost 6 bases and 5 bases, in that order; junction bases with no gene match: 6. The germline V gene encodes CDR1 KGHSH and CDR2 LQKENI. The CDR3 bases are TGTGCCAGCTCCCTTCGACAGGGGGCTACCGGGGAGCTGTTTTTT. This translates into CASSLRQGATGELFF.

The V call is TRBV11-3, the J call TRBJ1-1, with a tentative D call TRBD1 (6 bases). This CDR3 contains 14 residues. Trimming stripped 5 bases from V and 1 base from J, with 11 bases between. Germline V gene lookup returns CDR1 SGHNT and CDR2 YENEEA. The CDR3 region has the DNA TGTGCCAGCAGCCTAACGACAGGGAACACTGAAGCTTTCTTT. This sequence encodes CASSLTTGNTEAFF. Drawing the rest from reference TRBV11-3 and TRBJ1-1, the complete variable domain is EAGVVQSPRYKIIEKKQPVAFWCNPISGHNTLYWYLQNLGQGPELLIRYENEEAVDDSQLPKDRFSAERLKGVDSTLKIQPAELGDSAVYLCASSLTTGNTEAFFGQGTRLTVV.

The chain recombines TRBV7-9 with TRBJ1-1, with D unresolved. Germline-derived CDR1 and CDR2 are SEHNR and FQNEAQ (reference sequence). The CDR3 runs to 12 residues. Trimming stripped 4 bases from V and 6 bases from J, with 9 bases between. The CDR3 loop is CASSSIGAEAFF. CDR3 nucleotides: TGTGCCAGCAGCTCGATCGGAGCTGAAGCTTTCTTT. Variable domain in full (rest from reference TRBV7-9 and TRBJ1-1): DTGVSQNPRHKITKRGQNVTFRCDPISEHNRLYWYRQTLGQGPEFLTYFQNEAQLEKSRLLSDRFSAERPKGSFSTLEIQRTEQGDSAMYLCASSSIGAEAFFGQGTRLTVV.

The rearrangement links TRBV18 to TRBJ2-7; possible D gene TRBD2, 6 bases. This CDR3 contains 18 residues. Per germline, CDR1 KGHSH and CDR2 LQKENI. Trimming took off 3 bases at V and 5 bases at J, with 26 bases between the two ends. CDR3 sequence reads: CASSPRDAGGPYLDEQYV. CDR3 nucleotide sequence: TGTGCCAGCTCACCGCGGGATGCGGGTGGTCCCTACTTGGACGAGCAGTACGTC.

This clone has a handful of counts. The chain is built from TRBV27 and TRBJ2-2, with TRBD1 matching over 8 bases. This CDR3 contains 15 residues. V lost 4 bases to trimming and J lost 6 bases; unmatched junction nucleotides: 7. Germline V gives CDR1 MNHEY, CDR2 SMNVEV (reference sequence). CDR3 sequence reads: CASSSRTGWAGELFF. In nucleotides, the CDR3 is TGTGCCAGCAGTTCCAGGACAGGGTGGGCCGGGGAGCTGTTTTTT.

The rearrangement uses TRBV7-6 and TRBJ2-1, with 12 bases lining up with TRBD2. With V trimmed by 4 bases and J by 2 bases, 15 bases remained unmatched. The V gene's germline CDR1 is SGHVS and CDR2 FNYEAQ. CDR3 size: 20 residues. The CDR3 region has the DNA TGTGCCAGCAGCTCACCGAGGACTAGCGGGAATAGGCGGCCCTACAATGAGCAGTTCTTC. As protein: CASSSPRTSGNRRPYNEQFF.

Points on this clone: Within the sample, other DNA sequences also encode this same CDR3. The chain combines TRBV29-1 with TRBJ1-5; D is uncertain. Germline V gene sequence: CDR1 SQVTM, CDR2 ANQGSEA. V lost 0 bases and J 4 bases, leaving 7 bases between the germline ends. The CDR3 extends over 13 amino acids. For the CDR3, the DNA is TGCAGCGTTGAAGAGGGAGGTAATCAGCCCCAGCATTTT. Translated: CSVEEGGNQPQHF.

The rearrangement joins TRBV2 to TRBJ2-3; 7 nucleotides match TRBD1. Germline loops: CDR1 SNHLY, CDR2 FYNNEI. The junction had 5 bases not matched to a gene; V was cut back by 4 bases and J by 4 bases. CDR3 length: 14 residues. CDR3 DNA sequence: TGTGCCAGCAGTGCCGGGACAGCGCCAGATACGCAGTATTTT. Protein: CASSAGTAPDTQYF.

The chain uses TRBV5-1 and TRBJ2-1, with 9 bases aligning to TRBD2. This CDR3 contains 14 residues. CDR1 is SGHRS, CDR2 YFSETQ, per germline. J was trimmed by 0 bases and V by 8 bases; bases with no gene match: 3. For the CDR3, the DNA is TGCGCCAGTAGACTAGCGGACTCCTACAATGAGCAGTTCTTC. Protein sequence: CASRLADSYNEQFF.

V is TRBV18 and J is TRBJ2-7; 8 positions agree with TRBD2. With V trimmed by 3 bases and J by 7 bases, 8 bases remained unmatched. Germline V gives CDR1 KGHSH, CDR2 LQKENI. The CDR3 is 14 residues long. CDR3 nucleotides: TGTGCCAGCTCACCCATCGGGGGGGAGTGGGAGCAGTACGTC. It specifies CASSPIGGEWEQYV.

The CDR3 reads CAAGDYFMNTEAFF. For the CDR3, the DNA is TGTGCCGCGGGGGACTATTTCATGAACACTGAAGCTTTCTTT. The rearrangement links TRBV19 to TRBJ1-1; weak D call: TRBD1 (5 bases). CDR1 LNHDA and CDR2 SQIVND come from the germline V gene (reference sequence). Deletions cut 11 bases from V and 0 bases from J, with 16 bases between. This CDR3 is built from 14 residues.